This T cell receptor beta chain was obtained from a study of T cell responses to AZD1222 COVID-19 vaccine. The assay was immunoSEQ multiplex PCR, and TCRdb's table has in-frame clones only and misses some. The sample consists of tens of thousands of clones, over 75% of them appearing once. The ends lost 4 bases at V and 2 bases at J; junction bases unmatched: 4. From germline, CDR1 is SGHNT and CDR2 YYREEE (reference sequence). This CDR3 is 15 amino acids long. The sequencing used peripheral blood, collected on day 0 of AZD1222 vaccination. This sequence was found in an adult in good health. The chain combines TRBV5-4 with TRBJ1-3; 9 bases fit TRBD1. DNA of the CDR3: TGTGCCAGCAGCCCGGGGACAGGGCCTGGAAACACCATATATTTT. It specifies CASSPGTGPGNTIYF.